This is a list of T cell receptor beta chains from one sample in a study of T cell changes during pregnancy in multiple sclerosis. This table comes from immunoSEQ multiplex PCR, and its TCRdb copy is limited to in-frame clones, with some not included. The sample lists approximately 100,000 clones, roughly nine tenths seen once, with less than 2.5% in the top ten. The source was peripheral blood, collected after pregnancy. All receptors come from a female donor in good health, enrolled as a control in a pregnancy study. Each CDR3 is given with its conserved first and last residue. The D gene is left open where the match is weak. Some rows have no size entry. The others give once, few or many, or a class for an expanded clone.

J: TRBJ2-3; size: NA; D: NA; V: TRBV2; DNA: TGTGCCAGCCTCGGGGGTAGGAGCACAGATACGCAGTATTTT; CDR3: CASLGGRSTDTQYF
J: TRBJ2-6; size: NA; D: NA; V: TRBV7-2; DNA: TGTGCCAGCAGCCTTTCGTGGGTAGCGGTTAGCTCTGGGGCCAACGTCCTGACTTTC; CDR3: CASSLSWVAVSSGANVLTF
J: TRBJ1-1; size: NA; D: TRBD1; V: TRBV30; DNA: TGTGCCTGGTCCTCCTACGGACAGGACACTGAAGCTTTCTTT; CDR3: CAWSSYGQDTEAFF
J: TRBJ1-2; size: NA; D: NA; V: TRBV5-6; DNA: TGTGCCAGCAGCCCCCCCGTCTGGCAGGGGATCGCTAACTATGGCTACACCTTC; CDR3: CASSPPVWQGIANYGYTF
J: TRBJ1-2; size: NA; D: TRBD1; V: TRBV30; DNA: TGTGCCTGGAGGCTGACGGCAGGGGGCGGGGATGGCTACACCTTC; CDR3: CAWRLTAGGGDGYTF
J: TRBJ2-7; size: NA; D: NA; V: TRBV2; DNA: TGTGCCAGCAGTGAAGACAGGCCCTACGAGCAGTACTTC; CDR3: CASSEDRPYEQYF
J: TRBJ2-1; size: NA; D: NA; V: TRBV18; DNA: TGTGCCAGCTCACCAGAGTTCTACAATGAGCAGTTCTTC; CDR3: CASSPEFYNEQFF
J: TRBJ2-2; size: NA; D: TRBD2; V: TRBV6-1; DNA: TGTGCCAGCATCGGACTAGCGGGGGGTACCGGGGAGCTGTTTTTT; CDR3: CASIGLAGGTGELFF
J: TRBJ2-1; size: NA; D: NA; V: TRBV7-9; DNA: TGTGCCAGCAGCTTAGGATCGGCAAGGGGTGATAGGGAGTTCTTC; CDR3: CASSLGSARGDREFF
J: TRBJ2-3; size: NA; D: TRBD2; V: TRBV7-6; DNA: TGTGCCAGCAGCGGACTAGCGGGAGTTATTACAGATACGCAGTATTTT; CDR3: CASSGLAGVITDTQYF
J: TRBJ2-6; size: NA; D: NA; V: TRBV30; DNA: TGTGCCTGGAGCAGGGGGGTTGTAGTCTCTGGGGCCAACGTCCTGACTTTC; CDR3: CAWSRGVVVSGANVLTF
J: TRBJ1-3; size: NA; D: NA; V: TRBV12-5; DNA: TGTGCTAGTGGTGAGGGATTGTCTGGAAACACCATATATTTT; CDR3: CASGEGLSGNTIYF
J: TRBJ1-5; size: NA; D: NA; V: TRBV19; DNA: TGTGCCAGTAGTGCTGAGTTGATCTATAGCAATCAGCCCCAGCATTTT; CDR3: CASSAELIYSNQPQHF
J: TRBJ2-1; size: NA; D: NA; V: TRBV7-9; DNA: TGTGCCAGCAGCCCCGGCGGCAGTCCCTACAATGAGCAGTTCTTC; CDR3: CASSPGGSPYNEQFF
J: TRBJ2-7; size: NA; D: NA; V: TRBV5-1; DNA: TGCGCCAGCCAGATCTCCGGGACAAATACGTACGAGCAGTACTTC; CDR3: CASQISGTNTYEQYF
J: TRBJ2-1; size: NA; D: TRBD1; V: TRBV27; DNA: TGTGCCAGCACCCAATCCGGACAGGGCCCTAACAATGAGCAGTTCTTC; CDR3: CASTQSGQGPNNEQFF
J: TRBJ1-2; size: few; D: TRBD1; V: TRBV7-9; DNA: TGTGCCAGCAGCCCAACAGGGGATAGCTATGGCTACACCTTC; CDR3: CASSPTGDSYGYTF
J: TRBJ2-3; size: NA; D: NA; V: TRBV10-3; DNA: TGTGCCACCCAGCCGGGGTCACCGGGGACAGATACGCAGTATTTT; CDR3: CATQPGSPGTDTQYF
J: TRBJ2-2; size: NA; D: TRBD2; V: TRBV7-9; DNA: TGTGCCAGCAGCTACGCTAGCGGGCGTAACACCGGGGAGCTGTTTTTT; CDR3: CASSYASGRNTGELFF
J: TRBJ2-7; size: NA; D: NA; V: TRBV6-1; DNA: TGTGCCAGCAGTGCGCCGGGATCCTACGAGCAGTACTTC; CDR3: CASSAPGSYEQYF
J: TRBJ2-7; size: NA; D: NA; V: TRBV10-2; DNA: TGCGCCAGCAGTGACTGGGGGGGCGGCTACGAGCAGTACTTC; CDR3: CASSDWGGGYEQYF
J: TRBJ1-5; size: NA; D: NA; V: TRBV6-5; DNA: TGTGCCAGCAGTTACTCCGAGGGGGGGAGCAATCAGCCCCAGCATTTT; CDR3: CASSYSEGGSNQPQHF
J: TRBJ2-1; size: NA; D: TRBD2; V: TRBV19; DNA: TGTGCCAGTAGTACATCAAGCGGGAGGGCCGGTGAGCAGTTCTTC; CDR3: CASSTSSGRAGEQFF
J: TRBJ2-7; size: NA; D: TRBD2; V: TRBV27; DNA: TGTGCCAGCAGTTCCCTAGCGGGATCCTACGAGCAGTACTTC; CDR3: CASSSLAGSYEQYF
J: TRBJ1-2; size: NA; D: NA; V: TRBV7-8; DNA: TGTGCCAGCAGCTCGCAGGGCCGGCGGTTGAACTATGGCTACACCTTC; CDR3: CASSSQGRRLNYGYTF
J: TRBJ2-2; size: NA; D: NA; V: TRBV7-8; DNA: TGTGCCAGCAGCTTAGAAGGAGGACGGAGTCACACCGGGGAGCTGTTTTTT; CDR3: CASSLEGGRSHTGELFF
J: TRBJ2-1; size: NA; D: NA; V: TRBV5-1; DNA: TGCGCCAGCAGCTTGGCCACTTTACATGAGCAGTTCTTC; CDR3: CASSLATLHEQFF
J: TRBJ2-2; size: NA; D: TRBD1; V: TRBV28; DNA: TGTGCCAGCAGTTCTTGGACAGGGGCTTTTTTCGGGGAGCTGTTTTTT; CDR3: CASSSWTGAFFGELFF
J: TRBJ1-2; size: NA; D: NA; V: TRBV19; DNA: TGTGCCAGTAGTATGCAGGGTATGAGCTACACCTTC; CDR3: CASSMQGMSYTF
J: TRBJ2-1; size: NA; D: TRBD2; V: TRBV15; DNA: TGTGCCACCAGCAGAGAGTGGTTCGAGGCGGGGGTTAGCTCCTACAATGAGCAGTTCTTC; CDR3: CATSREWFEAGVSSYNEQFF
J: TRBJ2-7; size: NA; D: TRBD2; V: TRBV6-5; DNA: TGTGCCAGCAGCCTCGCCACCGGGAGGTCCTACGAGCAGTACTTC; CDR3: CASSLATGRSYEQYF
J: TRBJ1-6; size: NA; D: NA; V: TRBV5-1; DNA: TGCGCCAGCAGCCTCCGACCGGGAAATTCACCCCTCCACTTT; CDR3: CASSLRPGNSPLHF
J: TRBJ1-5; size: NA; D: NA; V: TRBV7-2; DNA: TGTGCCAGCAGCTTAACCGCGTTACAGCCCCAGCATTTT; CDR3: CASSLTALQPQHF
J: TRBJ1-1; size: NA; D: NA; V: TRBV28; DNA: TGTGCCAGCAGTTTATTCTCGGGGAACACTGAAGCTTTCTTT; CDR3: CASSLFSGNTEAFF
J: TRBJ1-5; size: NA; D: TRBD1; V: TRBV4-2; DNA: TGTGCCAGCAGCCAAGCCGGGACAGCTAGCAATCAGCCCCAGCATTTT; CDR3: CASSQAGTASNQPQHF
J: TRBJ2-7; size: NA; D: TRBD1; V: TRBV5-4; DNA: TGTGCCAGCAGCCCGGGACAGGGCAGAACCGAGCAGTACTTC; CDR3: CASSPGQGRTEQYF
J: TRBJ1-5; size: NA; D: TRBD1; V: TRBV15; DNA: TGTGCCACCAGCCGGGGGACAGCGAATCAGCCCCAGCATTTT; CDR3: CATSRGTANQPQHF
J: TRBJ1-1; size: few; D: NA; V: TRBV30; DNA: TGTGCCTGGAGTCCCGGACAGCCTGAAGCTTTCTTT; CDR3: CAWSPGQPEAFF
J: TRBJ1-3; size: NA; D: TRBD1; V: TRBV19; DNA: TGTGCCAGTAGTACCGGGACAGAATTTGGAAACACCATATATTTT; CDR3: CASSTGTEFGNTIYF
J: TRBJ2-3; size: NA; D: NA; V: TRBV10-3; DNA: TGTGCCATCAGTGAGTCCCGGGGGTCAGATACGCAGTATTTT; CDR3: CAISESRGSDTQYF
J: TRBJ2-7; size: NA; D: TRBD1; V: TRBV6-1; DNA: TGTGCCAGCAGATCAGAGACAGGGGGTGCCTACGAGCAGTACTTC; CDR3: CASRSETGGAYEQYF
J: TRBJ2-2; size: NA; D: NA; V: TRBV19; DNA: TGTGCCATTCAGGGTCCCGGGGAGCTGTTTTTT; CDR3: CAIQGPGELFF